The 6 T cell receptor beta chains given below trace back to one sample, sequenced in a study of blood T cells in healthy people across ages. A second PCR, run for roughly 6 to 11 cycles, used a sample-barcoded 5' primer plus a J-beta primer mix. TCRdb re-derived calls from the 5' RACE reads in MiXCR, one entry per CDR3 protein. The data contain fewer than 2,000,000 distinct CDR3 sequences, 39% of them seen just once; the ten biggest clones take up 23%. The sample comprised blood. Receptor source: a human donor in good health.

This chain uses TRBV13 with TRBJ1-1, with D perhaps matching TRBD1 (6 bases). V lost 4 bases and J 1 base, leaving 13 bases between the germline ends. CDR3 length: 15 residues. CDR1 is PRHDT and CDR2 is FYEKMQ in the germline V gene (reference sequence). The CDR3 region has the DNA TGTGCCAGCAGCTACGATGAACAGGGGAACACTGAAGCTTTCTTT. This codes for CASSYDEQGNTEAFF.

This clonotype was recorded at least ten times. The V and J genes are TRBV5-1 and TRBJ2-7; weak D call: TRBD2 (6 bases). The CDR3 spans 15 residues. Trimming shortened V by 3 bases and J by 3 bases, and 16 bases separated the two germline ends. CDR1 is SGHRS and CDR2 is YFSETQ in the germline V gene. The CDR3 sequence is CASSWGLRGDYEQYF. The CDR3 DNA reads as TGCGCCAGCAGCTGGGGACTCCGAGGAGACTACGAGCAGTACTTC.

This clonotype was counted a few times. V is TRBV5-4 and J is TRBJ2-3; weak D call: TRBD2 (6 bases). CDR1 is SGHNT and CDR2 is YYREEE in the germline V gene (reference sequence). Trimming removed 4 bases at V and 6 bases at J, with 12 bases between. CDR3 size: 13 residues. The CDR3 sequence: CASSAGLVDTQYF. CDR3 bases: TGTGCCAGCAGCGCGGGGCTGGTGGATACGCAGTATTTT. The full variable domain, in which reference TRBV5-4 and TRBJ2-3 provide the parts outside the CDR3, is ETGVTQSPTHLIKTRGQQVTLRCSSQSGHNTVSWYQQALGQGPQFIFQYYREEENGRGNFPPRFSGLQFPNYSSELNVNALELDDSALYLCASSAGLVDTQYFGPGTRLTVL.

The rearrangement joins TRBV4-2 to TRBJ2-3; 11 bases fit TRBD2. The V segment lost 1 base and the J segment 0 bases; nucleotides outside the gene matches: 3. Germline-derived CDR1 and CDR2 are LGHNA and YNFKEQ. The CDR3 extends over 17 amino acids. The CDR3 spells CASSQGLAGSSTDTQYF. As DNA, the CDR3 is TGTGCCAGCAGCCAAGGACTAGCGGGGAGTAGCACAGATACGCAGTATTTT.

The chain combines TRBV28 with TRBJ1-1; perhaps TRBD1 as D (5 bases). This CDR3 comprises 14 residues. V gave up 5 bases and J gave up 3 bases, with 13 bases separating them. Germline CDR1 and CDR2: MDHEN and SYDVKM. The CDR3 DNA sequence: TGTGCCAGCAGTGTTCAGGGCATCGACACTGAAGCTTTCTTT. Protein product: CASSVQGIDTEAFF.

This clonotype was counted between two and nine times. V usage is TRBV6-1 and J usage is TRBJ1-1, with D uncertain. The CDR3 loop spans 14 amino acids. Germline V lookup: CDR1 MNHNS, CDR2 SASEGT. V was cut by 7 bases and J by 5 bases, with 17 bases left in between. CDR3 nucleotide sequence: TGTGCCAGCAACGAAATAGGAGGTCGGACTGAAGCTTTCTTT. Its protein is CASNEIGGRTEAFF.